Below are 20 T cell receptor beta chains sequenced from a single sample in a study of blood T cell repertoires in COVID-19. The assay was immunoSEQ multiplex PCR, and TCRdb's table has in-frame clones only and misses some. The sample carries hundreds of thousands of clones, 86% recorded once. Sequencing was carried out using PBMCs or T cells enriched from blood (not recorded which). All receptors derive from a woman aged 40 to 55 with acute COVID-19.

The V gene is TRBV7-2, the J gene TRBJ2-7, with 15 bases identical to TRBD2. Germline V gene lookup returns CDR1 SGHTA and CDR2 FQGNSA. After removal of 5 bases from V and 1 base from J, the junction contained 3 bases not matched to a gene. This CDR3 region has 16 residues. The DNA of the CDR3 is TGTGCCAGCAGCGCCGGGACTAGCGGGAGGTCCTACGAGCAGTACTTC. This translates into CASSAGTSGRSYEQYF. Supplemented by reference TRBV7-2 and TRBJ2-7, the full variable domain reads GAGVSQSPSNKVTEKGKDVELRCDPISGHTALYWYRQSLGQGLEFLIYFQGNSAPDKSGLPSDRFSAERTGGSVSTLTIQRTQQEDSAVYLCASSAGTSGRSYEQYFGPGTRLTVT.

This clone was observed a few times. The CDR3 region has the DNA TGTGCCAGCTTCGGGACAGGGGGCACAGATACGCAGTATTTT. Protein sequence: CASFGTGGTDTQYF. The chain links TRBV2 to TRBJ2-3; 10 bases are a match to TRBD1. This CDR3 comprises 14 residues. The J segment lost 1 base and the V segment lost 8 bases, leaving 3 bases of the junction unmatched. Germline V lookup: CDR1 SNHLY, CDR2 FYNNEI.

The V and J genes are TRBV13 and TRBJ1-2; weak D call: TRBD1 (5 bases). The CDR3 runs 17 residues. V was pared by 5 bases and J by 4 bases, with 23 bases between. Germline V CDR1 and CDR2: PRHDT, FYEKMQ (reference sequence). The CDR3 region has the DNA TGTGCCAGCAGCCAGGGCATGGGTATGGGCGCGCTCTATGGCTACACCTTC. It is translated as CASSQGMGMGALYGYTF.

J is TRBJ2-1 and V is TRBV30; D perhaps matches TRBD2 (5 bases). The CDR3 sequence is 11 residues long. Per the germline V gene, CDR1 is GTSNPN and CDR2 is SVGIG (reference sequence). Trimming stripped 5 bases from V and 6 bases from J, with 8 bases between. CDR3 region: CAWSLANEQFF. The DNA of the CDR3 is TGTGCCTGGTCCCTAGCCAATGAGCAGTTCTTC.

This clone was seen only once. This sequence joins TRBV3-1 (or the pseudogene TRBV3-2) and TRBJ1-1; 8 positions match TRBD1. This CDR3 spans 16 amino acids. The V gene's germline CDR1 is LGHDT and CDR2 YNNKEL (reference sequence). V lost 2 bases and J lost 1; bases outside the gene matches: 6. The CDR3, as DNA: TGTGCCAGCAGCCAAACCCTTGGACAGGGGAACACTGAAGCTTTCTTT. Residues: CASSQTLGQGNTEAFF.

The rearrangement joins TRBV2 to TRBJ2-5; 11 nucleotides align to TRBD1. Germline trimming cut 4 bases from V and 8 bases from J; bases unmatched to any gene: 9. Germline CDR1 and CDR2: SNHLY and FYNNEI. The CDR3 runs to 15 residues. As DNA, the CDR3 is TGTGCCAGCAGTGGAGGGACAGGGGGAGGAGGAACCCAGTACTTC. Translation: CASSGGTGGGGTQYF.

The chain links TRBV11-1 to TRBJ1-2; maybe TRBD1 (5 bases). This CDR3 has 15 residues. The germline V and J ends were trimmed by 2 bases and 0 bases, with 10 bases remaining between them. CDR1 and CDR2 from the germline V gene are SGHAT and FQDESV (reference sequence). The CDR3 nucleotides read TGTGCCAGCAGCTTAACCCAGGGTCCTAACTATGGCTACACCTTC. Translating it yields CASSLTQGPNYGYTF.

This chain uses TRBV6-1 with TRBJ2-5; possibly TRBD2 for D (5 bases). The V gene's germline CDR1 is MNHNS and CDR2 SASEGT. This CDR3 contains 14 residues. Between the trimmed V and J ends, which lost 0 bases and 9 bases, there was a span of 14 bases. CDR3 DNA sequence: TGTGCCAGCAGTGAAGCGCGAGGGAATTGGGCCCAGTACTTC. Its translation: CASSEARGNWAQYF.

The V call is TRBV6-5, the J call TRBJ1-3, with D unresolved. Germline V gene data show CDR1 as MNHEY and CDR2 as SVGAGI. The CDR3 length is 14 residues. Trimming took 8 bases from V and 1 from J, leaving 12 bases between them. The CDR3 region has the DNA TGTGCCAGCGGAGAGACGGAATCTGGAAACACCATATATTTT. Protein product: CASGETESGNTIYF.

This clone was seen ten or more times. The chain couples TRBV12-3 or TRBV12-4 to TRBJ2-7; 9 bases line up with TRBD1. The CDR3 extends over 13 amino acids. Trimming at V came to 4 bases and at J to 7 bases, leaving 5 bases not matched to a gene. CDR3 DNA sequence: TGTGCCAGCAGTTCCGGGACAGGGCGAGAGCAGTACTTC. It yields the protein CASSSGTGREQYF.

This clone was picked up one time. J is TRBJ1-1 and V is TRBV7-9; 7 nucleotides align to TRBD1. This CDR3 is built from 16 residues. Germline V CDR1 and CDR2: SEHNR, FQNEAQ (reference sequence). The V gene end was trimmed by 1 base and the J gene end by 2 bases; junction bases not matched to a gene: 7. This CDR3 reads CASSLGQGEGNTEAFF. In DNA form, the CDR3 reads TGTGCCAGCAGCTTAGGACAGGGAGAGGGTAACACTGAAGCTTTCTTT.

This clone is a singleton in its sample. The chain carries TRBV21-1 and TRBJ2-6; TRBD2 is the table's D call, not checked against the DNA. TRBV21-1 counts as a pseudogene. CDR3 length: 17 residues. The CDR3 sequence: CASSGSGRASGANVLTF. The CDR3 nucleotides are TGTGCCAGCAGCGGGAGCGGGAGGGCCTCTGGGGCCAACGTCCTGACTTTC.

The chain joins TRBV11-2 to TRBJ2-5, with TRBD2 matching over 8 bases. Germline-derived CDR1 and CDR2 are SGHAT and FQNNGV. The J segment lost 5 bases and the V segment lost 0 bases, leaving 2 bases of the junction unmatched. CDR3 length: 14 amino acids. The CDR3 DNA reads TGTGCCAGCAGCTTAGATCGACTAGCGGAGACCCAGTACTTC. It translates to CASSLDRLAETQYF. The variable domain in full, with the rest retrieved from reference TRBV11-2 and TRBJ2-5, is EAGVAQSPRYKIIEKRQSVAFWCNPISGHATLYWYQQILGQGPKLLIQFQNNGVVDDSQLPKDRFSAERLKGVDSTLKIQPAKLEDSAVYLCASSLDRLAETQYFGPGTRLLVL.

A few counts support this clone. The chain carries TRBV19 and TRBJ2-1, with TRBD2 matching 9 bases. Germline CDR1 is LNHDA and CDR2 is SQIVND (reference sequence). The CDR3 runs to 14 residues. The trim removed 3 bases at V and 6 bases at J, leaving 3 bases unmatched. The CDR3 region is CASSMGLALNEQFF. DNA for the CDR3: TGTGCCAGTAGTATGGGACTAGCTCTCAATGAGCAGTTCTTC.

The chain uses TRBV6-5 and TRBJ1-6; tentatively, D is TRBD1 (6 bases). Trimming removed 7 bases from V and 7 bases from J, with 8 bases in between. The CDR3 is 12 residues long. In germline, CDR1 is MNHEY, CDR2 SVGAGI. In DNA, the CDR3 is TGTGCCAGCAACCAGGGGAATTCACCCCTCCACTTT. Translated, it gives CASNQGNSPLHF.

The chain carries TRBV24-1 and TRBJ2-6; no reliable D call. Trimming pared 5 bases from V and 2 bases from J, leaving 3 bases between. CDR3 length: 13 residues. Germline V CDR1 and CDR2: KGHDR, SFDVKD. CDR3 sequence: CATSAAGANVLTF. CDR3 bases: TGTGCCACCAGTGCGGCTGGGGCCAACGTCCTGACTTTC.

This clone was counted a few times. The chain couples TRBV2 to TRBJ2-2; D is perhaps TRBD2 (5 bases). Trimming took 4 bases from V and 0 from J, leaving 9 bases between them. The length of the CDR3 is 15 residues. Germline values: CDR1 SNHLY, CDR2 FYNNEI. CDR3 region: CASSVYGANTGELFF. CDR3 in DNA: TGTGCCAGCAGTGTTTACGGGGCGAACACCGGGGAGCTGTTTTTT.

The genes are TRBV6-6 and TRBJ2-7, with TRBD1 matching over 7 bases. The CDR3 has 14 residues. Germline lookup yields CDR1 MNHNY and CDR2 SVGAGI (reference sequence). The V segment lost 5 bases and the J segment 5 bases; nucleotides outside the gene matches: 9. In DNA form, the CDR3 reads TGTGCCAGCAGTCGGGACAGAGTCTTCGACGAGCAGTACTTC. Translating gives CASSRDRVFDEQYF.

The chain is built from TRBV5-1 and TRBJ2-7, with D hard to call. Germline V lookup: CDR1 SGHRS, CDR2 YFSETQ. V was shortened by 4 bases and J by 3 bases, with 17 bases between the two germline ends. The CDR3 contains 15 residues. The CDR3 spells CASSPKPGPNYEQYF. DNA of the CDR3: TGCGCCAGCAGCCCGAAACCGGGTCCTAACTACGAGCAGTACTTC.

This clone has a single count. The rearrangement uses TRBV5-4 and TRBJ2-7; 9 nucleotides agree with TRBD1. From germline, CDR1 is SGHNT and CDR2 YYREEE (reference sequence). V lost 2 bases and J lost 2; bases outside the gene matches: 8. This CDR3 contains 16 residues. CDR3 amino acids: CASSLARDRVTYEQYF. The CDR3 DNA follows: TGTGCCAGCAGCTTAGCCCGGGACAGGGTCACCTACGAGCAGTACTTC.